The entry that follows covers one TCR beta chain sequence. At one end, the junction sequence differs from germline, possibly due to a read error. The table came from immunoSEQ multiplex PCR; TCRdb's copy has only in-frame clones and leaves some out. The sample shows about 68,000 clones, roughly 92% of them seen only once. This record belongs to a study of T cell changes during pregnancy in multiple sclerosis. CDR3 size: 17 residues. Per the germline V gene, CDR1 is SSHAT and CDR2 is FNYEAQ (reference sequence). The sample here was peripheral blood, taken after pregnancy. This receptor was obtained from a female donor in good health, enrolled as a control in a pregnancy study. The genes are TRBV7-7 and TRBJ2-5; 13 nucleotides align to TRBD2. CDR3 region: CASSLTGTSGMGETQYF. DNA of the CDR3: TGTGCTAGCAGCTTGACCGGGACTAGCGGGATGGGGGAGACCCAGTACTTC.